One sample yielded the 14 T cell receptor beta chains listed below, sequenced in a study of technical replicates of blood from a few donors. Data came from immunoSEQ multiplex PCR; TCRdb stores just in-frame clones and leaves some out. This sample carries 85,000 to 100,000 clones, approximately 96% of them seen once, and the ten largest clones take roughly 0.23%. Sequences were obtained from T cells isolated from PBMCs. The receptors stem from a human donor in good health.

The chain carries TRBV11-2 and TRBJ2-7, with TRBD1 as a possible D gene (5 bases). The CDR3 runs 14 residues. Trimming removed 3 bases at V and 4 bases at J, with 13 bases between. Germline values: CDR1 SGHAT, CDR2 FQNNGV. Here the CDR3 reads CASSLGPTFYEQYF. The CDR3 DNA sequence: TGTGCCAGCAGCTTGGGGCCCACGTTTTACGAGCAGTACTTC.

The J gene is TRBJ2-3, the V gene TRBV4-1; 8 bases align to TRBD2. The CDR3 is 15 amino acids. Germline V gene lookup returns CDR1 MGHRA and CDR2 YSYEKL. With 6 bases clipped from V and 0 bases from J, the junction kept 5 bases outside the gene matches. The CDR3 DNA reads TGCGCCAGCAGTGGGATAGCGGGGAGCACAGATACGCAGTATTTT. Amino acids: CASSGIAGSTDTQYF.

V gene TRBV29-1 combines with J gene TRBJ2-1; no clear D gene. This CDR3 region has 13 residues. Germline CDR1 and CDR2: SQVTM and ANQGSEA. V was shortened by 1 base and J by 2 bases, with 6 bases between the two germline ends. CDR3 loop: CSVEVTAYNEQFF. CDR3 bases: TGCAGCGTTGAAGTTACAGCCTACAATGAGCAGTTCTTC.

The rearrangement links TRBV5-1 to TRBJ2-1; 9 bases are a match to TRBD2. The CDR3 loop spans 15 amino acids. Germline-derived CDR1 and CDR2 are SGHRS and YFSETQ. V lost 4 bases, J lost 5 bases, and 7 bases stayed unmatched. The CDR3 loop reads CASSDGTSPNNEQFF. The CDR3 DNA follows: TGCGCCAGCAGCGACGGGACTAGCCCTAACAATGAGCAGTTCTTC.

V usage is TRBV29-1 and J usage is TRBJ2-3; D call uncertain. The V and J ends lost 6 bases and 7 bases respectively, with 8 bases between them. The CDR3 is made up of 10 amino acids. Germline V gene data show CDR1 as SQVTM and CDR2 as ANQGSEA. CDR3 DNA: TGCAGCGTCTTGGAGAATACGCAGTATTTT. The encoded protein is CSVLENTQYF.

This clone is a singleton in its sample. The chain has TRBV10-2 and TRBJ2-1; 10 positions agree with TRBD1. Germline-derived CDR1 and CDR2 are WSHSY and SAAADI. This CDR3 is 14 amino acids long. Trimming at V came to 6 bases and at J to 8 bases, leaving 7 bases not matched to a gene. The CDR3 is CASSRQGALDEQFF. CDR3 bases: TGCGCCAGCAGCCGACAGGGGGCGCTCGATGAGCAGTTCTTC.

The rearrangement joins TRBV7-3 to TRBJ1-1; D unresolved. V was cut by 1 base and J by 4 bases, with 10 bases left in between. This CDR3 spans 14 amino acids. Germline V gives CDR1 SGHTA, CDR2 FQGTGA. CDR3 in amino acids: CASSLSFRGTEAFF. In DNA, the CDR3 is TGTGCCAGCAGCTTAAGTTTCCGGGGCACTGAAGCTTTCTTT.

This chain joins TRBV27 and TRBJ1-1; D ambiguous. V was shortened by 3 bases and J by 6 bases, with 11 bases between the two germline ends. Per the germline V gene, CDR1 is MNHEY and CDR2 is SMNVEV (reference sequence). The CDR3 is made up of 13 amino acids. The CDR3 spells CASSFDPGAEAFF. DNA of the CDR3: TGTGCCAGCAGTTTTGACCCCGGGGCTGAAGCTTTCTTT.

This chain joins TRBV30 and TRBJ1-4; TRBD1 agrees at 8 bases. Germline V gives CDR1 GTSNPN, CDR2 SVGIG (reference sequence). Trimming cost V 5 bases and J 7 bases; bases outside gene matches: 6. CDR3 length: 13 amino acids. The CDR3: CAWGGTGFEKLFF. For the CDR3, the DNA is TGTGCCTGGGGGGGGACAGGTTTTGAAAAACTGTTTTTT. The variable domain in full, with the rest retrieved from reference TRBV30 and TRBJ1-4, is SQTIHQWPATLVQPVGSPLSLECTVEGTSNPNLYWYRQAAGRGLQLLFYSVGIGQISSEVPQNLSASRPQDRQFILSSKKLLLSDSGFYLCAWGGTGFEKLFFGSGTQLSVL.

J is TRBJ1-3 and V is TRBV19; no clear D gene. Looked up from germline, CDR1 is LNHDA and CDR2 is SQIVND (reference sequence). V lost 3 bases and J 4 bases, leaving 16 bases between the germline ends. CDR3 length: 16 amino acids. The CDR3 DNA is TGTGCCAGTAGTATCGAACCGACACGGCCAGGAAACACCATATATTTT. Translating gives CASSIEPTRPGNTIYF.

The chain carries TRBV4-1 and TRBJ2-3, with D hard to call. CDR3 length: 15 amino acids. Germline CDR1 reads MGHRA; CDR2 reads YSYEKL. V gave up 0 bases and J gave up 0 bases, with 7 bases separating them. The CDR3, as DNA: TGCGCCAGCAGCCAAGAGAGGAGAAGCACAGATACGCAGTATTTT. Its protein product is CASSQERRSTDTQYF.

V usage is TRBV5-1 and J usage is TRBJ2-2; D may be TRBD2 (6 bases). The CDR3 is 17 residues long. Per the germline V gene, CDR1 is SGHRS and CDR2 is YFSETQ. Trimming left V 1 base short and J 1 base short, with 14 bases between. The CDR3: CASSLNPASVNTGELFF. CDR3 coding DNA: TGCGCCAGCAGCTTGAATCCCGCTAGCGTGAACACCGGGGAGCTGTTTTTT.

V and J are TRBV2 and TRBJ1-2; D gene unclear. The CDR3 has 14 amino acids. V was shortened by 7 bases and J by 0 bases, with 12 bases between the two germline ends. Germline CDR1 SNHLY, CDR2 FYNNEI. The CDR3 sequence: CASTSMTANYGYTF. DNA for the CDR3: TGTGCCAGCACCTCAATGACTGCTAACTATGGCTACACCTTC. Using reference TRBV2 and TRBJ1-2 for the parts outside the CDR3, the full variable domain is EPEVTQTPSHQVTQMGQEVILRCVPISNHLYFYWYRQILGQKVEFLVSFYNNEISEKSEIFDDQFSVERPDGSNFTLKIRSTKLEDSAMYFCASTSMTANYGYTFGSGTRLTVV.

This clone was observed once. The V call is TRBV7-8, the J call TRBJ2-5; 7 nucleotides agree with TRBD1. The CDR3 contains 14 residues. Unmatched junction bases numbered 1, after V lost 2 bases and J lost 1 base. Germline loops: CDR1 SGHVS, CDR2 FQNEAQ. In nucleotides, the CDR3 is TGTGCCAGCAGCTTAAGGACAGGCCAAGAGACCCAGTACTTC. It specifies CASSLRTGQETQYF. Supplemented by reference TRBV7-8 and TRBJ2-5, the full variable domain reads GAGVSQSPRYKVAKRGQDVALRCDPISGHVSLFWYQQALGQGPEFLTYFQNEAQLDKSGLPSDRFFAERPEGSVSTLKIQRTQQEDSAVYLCASSLRTGQETQYFGPGTRLLVL.